The 8 T cell receptor beta chains in this list originate from one sample, sequenced in a study of blood T cell repertoires in COVID-19. Measured with immunoSEQ multiplex PCR; TCRdb has only the in-frame clones, and not every one. Altogether approximately 200,000 clones are present, 85% to 90% being singletons, with the ten largest covering over 1%. Sequencing used PBMCs or T cells enriched from blood (not recorded which). These receptors were taken from a man younger than 40 who had recovered from COVID-19.

The genes are TRBV5-4 and TRBJ2-1, with 7 bases that match TRBD1. J was trimmed by 5 bases and V by 3 bases; bases with no gene match: 14. The CDR3 sequence is 17 residues long. Germline V lookup: CDR1 SGHNT, CDR2 YYREEE (reference sequence). The CDR3 region has the DNA TGTGCCAGCAGCTGGCCAAATATCGGACAGGCCGACAATGAGCAGTTCTTC. Protein sequence: CASSWPNIGQADNEQFF.

The chain employs TRBV28 and TRBJ1-4; tentatively, D is TRBD1 (6 bases). The germline V gene encodes CDR1 MDHEN and CDR2 SYDVKM. The CDR3 extends over 15 amino acids. The V and J ends lost 6 bases and 7 bases respectively, with 18 bases between them. CDR3 loop: CASRRSGGAVEKLFF. In nucleotides, the CDR3 is TGTGCCAGCAGAAGAAGTGGGGGCGCGGTTGAAAAACTGTTTTTT.

The chain links TRBV7-2 to TRBJ1-5, with TRBD1 matching over 9 bases. Germline values: CDR1 SGHTA, CDR2 FQGNSA. This CDR3 is built from 16 residues. The trim removed 5 bases at V and 6 bases at J, leaving 11 bases unmatched. The CDR3 bases are TGTGCCAGCAGCCTACGGGACAGGGAAAAGAGTCAGCCCCAGCATTTT. Amino acid sequence: CASSLRDREKSQPQHF.

This rearrangement joins TRBV10-3 to TRBJ1-4, with 9 bases that match TRBD1. CDR1 and CDR2 from the germline V gene are ENHRY and SYGVKD. The J segment lost 2 bases and the V segment lost 4 bases, leaving 20 bases of the junction unmatched. The CDR3 sequence is 21 residues long. The CDR3 nucleotides are TGTGCCATCAGTGCGGAAGAGCCGGGACAGGGCGCGGTGCGGACTAATGAAAAACTGTTTTTT. Translation: CAISAEEPGQGAVRTNEKLFF.

The CDR3 nucleotides are TGTGCCAGCAGCTTAGCGGGACAGGGGGAGACAGATACGCAGTATTTT. Amino acid sequence: CASSLAGQGETDTQYF. This chain links TRBV7-6 with TRBJ2-3, with 11 positions matching TRBD1. This CDR3 contains 16 residues. The germline CDR1 and CDR2 sequences are SGHVS and FNYEAQ. V dropped 0 bases and J dropped 3; count of bases not matched to a gene: 2.

The J gene is TRBJ2-5, the V gene TRBV25-1; maybe TRBD1 (5 bases). This CDR3 has 13 amino acids. The ends were cut back, 0 bases at V and 3 bases at J, with 5 bases in the middle. Germline CDR1 reads MGHDK; CDR2 reads SYGVNS. CDR3 region: CASSEYREETQYF. Written as DNA, the CDR3 is TGTGCCAGCAGTGAATACAGGGAAGAGACCCAGTACTTC.

The chain recombines TRBV10-2 with TRBJ2-7; 9 bases fit TRBD2. J lost 5 bases, V lost 8 bases, and 4 bases had no gene match. CDR1 and CDR2 (germline): WSHSY, SAAADI. The CDR3 is made up of 12 amino acids. CDR3 bases: TGCGCCAGCGGACTAGCGTCGGACGAGCAGTACTTC. This sequence encodes CASGLASDEQYF.

This clone was counted a few times. This chain joins TRBV6-2 or TRBV6-3 and TRBJ1-2; D unresolved. Between the trimmed V and J ends, which lost 8 bases and 4 bases, there was a span of 11 bases. CDR3 length: 12 residues. Germline assignment: CDR1 MNHEY and CDR2 SVGEGT. The CDR3 nucleotides are TGTGCCAGCTGCCGGGCGTTCTATGGCTACACCTTC. Encoded protein: CASCRAFYGYTF.